The sequence of this T cell receptor beta chain was determined in a study of T-cell memory formation after mild COVID-19. Points from the study as a whole: CD4+ contracting clones lay mainly in CM and EM, CD8+ ones in EMRA.

Via MiXCR, TCRdb re-called the 5' RACE reads, giving one row per CDR3 protein. The sample has roughly 300,000 distinct CDR3 sequences, 7% to 10% seen once. This CDR3 contains 16 residues. V shed 3 bases and J 3 bases; nucleotides not matched to a gene: 3. Germline V gene lookup returns CDR1 KGHDR and CDR2 SFDVKD. This clonotype was seen more than once but under ten times. The antigen is unknown. The clonotype comes from a man aged 18 to 29 who had mild COVID-19 (a few samples of this study predate the infection). Cell type and time point are not known. Material: PBMCs or a T cell subset sorted from them (not recorded which). The J gene is TRBJ2-1, the V gene TRBV24-1, with 11 positions matching TRBD2. The CDR3 nucleotides read TGTGCCACCAGTGATCCCACTAGCGGGGGCTACAATGAGCAGTTCTTC. It is translated as CATSDPTSGGYNEQFF.